This T cell receptor (beta chain) was captured by sequencing in a study of radiation and T cells in renal cell carcinoma. Clones were sequenced by immunoSEQ multiplex PCR, and TCRdb holds only the in-frame ones, with some missing. The sample contains 60,000 to 95,000 clones, approximately 87% of which appear only once. V was shortened by 5 bases and J by 5 bases, with 9 bases between the two germline ends. Germline-derived CDR1 and CDR2 are MNHEY and SVGAGI. The CDR3 is 12 residues long. The time point is: blood 4 weeks post-SBRT, at nephrectomy. The treatment: 15 Gy SBRT to primary tumor, nephrectomy 4 weeks later. The patient's renal cell carcinoma had clear cell pathology.

The chain combines TRBV6-5 with TRBJ2-5; maybe TRBD2 (5 bases). The receptor was isolated from a woman aged 60-70 years with renal cell carcinoma. This sample comprised blood, obtained from a patient whose treatment included radiotherapy and nephrectomy. CDR3 residues: CASSRWEETQYF. The CDR3 region has the DNA TGTGCCAGCAGTCGCTGGGAGGAGACCCAGTACTTC.